This T cell receptor (beta chain) originates from a study of tumor-infiltrating lymphocytes in primary liver carcinoma. Study at large: Every patient in the cohort had a primary liver carcinoma. That carcinoma was treated by surgical resection. Whole-study results and caveats: Top-250-clone fractions were significantly higher in tumors than in blood (p = 0.039).

Blood RNA was derived from unsorted whole blood, and germline DNA was extracted too. Every patient had chronic HBV infection and was treatment-naive. Before the surgical procedure, 3 to 5 milliliters of peripheral blood were collected. To note about this clonotype: Its specificity is not known. One end of the junction varies from germline; a read error may be responsible.

The input was approximately 500 ng total RNA; TCR beta cDNA was made from it with a constant-region primer. Three nested multiplex PCR rounds, a slightly modified ARM-PCR method, built the TCR beta libraries. Researchers ran the first two PCR rounds for roughly 10 cycles each with TRBV1-TRBV30 forward primers and a C-beta reverse primer. A single record per CDR3 protein comes from TCRdb applying MiXCR to the multiplex PCR reads. The table includes approximately 320,000 distinct CDR3 sequences, nearly 60% detected once. Germline CDR1 SQVTM, CDR2 ANQGSEA. The CDR3 contains 13 residues. The TCR originated in a woman under 40 with primary liver carcinoma and hepatitis B virus infection. The sample comprised peripheral blood. The rearrangement links TRBV29-1 to TRBJ2-7; D remains unclear. The chain's CDR3 is CSVGPQDSYEQYF. The CDR3 DNA reads as TGCAGCGTCGGACCACAAGACTCCTACGAGCAATACTTC.